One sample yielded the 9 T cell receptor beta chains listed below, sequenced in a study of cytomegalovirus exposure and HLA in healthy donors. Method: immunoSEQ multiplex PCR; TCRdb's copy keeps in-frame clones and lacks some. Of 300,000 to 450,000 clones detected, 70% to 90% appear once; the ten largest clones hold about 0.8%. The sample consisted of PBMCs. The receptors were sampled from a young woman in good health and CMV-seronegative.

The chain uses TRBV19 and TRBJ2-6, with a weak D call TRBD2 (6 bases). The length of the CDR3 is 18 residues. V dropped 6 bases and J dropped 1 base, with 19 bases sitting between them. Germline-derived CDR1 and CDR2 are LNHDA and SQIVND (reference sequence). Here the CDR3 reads CASSTAVSGGSGANVLTF. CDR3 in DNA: TGTGCCAGTAGCACCGCGGTTAGCGGAGGGTCTGGGGCCAACGTCCTGACTTTC.

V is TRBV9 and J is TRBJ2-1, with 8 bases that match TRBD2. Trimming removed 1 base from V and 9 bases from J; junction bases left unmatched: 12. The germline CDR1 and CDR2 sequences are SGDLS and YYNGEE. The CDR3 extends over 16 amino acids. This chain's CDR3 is CASSVLPAGVFIEQFF. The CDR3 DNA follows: TGTGCCAGCAGCGTACTGCCAGCGGGAGTGTTCATTGAGCAGTTCTTC.

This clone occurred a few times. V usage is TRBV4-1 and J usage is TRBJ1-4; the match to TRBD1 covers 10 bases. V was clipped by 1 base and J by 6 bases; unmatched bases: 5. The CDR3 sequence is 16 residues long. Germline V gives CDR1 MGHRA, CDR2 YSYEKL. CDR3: CASSQGGQGRYEKLFF. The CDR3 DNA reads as TGCGCCAGCAGCCAAGGGGGACAGGGGCGTTATGAAAAACTGTTTTTT.

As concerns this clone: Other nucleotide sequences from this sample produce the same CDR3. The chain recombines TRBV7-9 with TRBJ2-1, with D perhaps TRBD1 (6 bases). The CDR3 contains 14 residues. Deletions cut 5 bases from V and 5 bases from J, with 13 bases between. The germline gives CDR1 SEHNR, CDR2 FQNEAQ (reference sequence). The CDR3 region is CASSPLRQDNEQFF. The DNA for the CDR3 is TGTGCCAGCAGCCCGCTCCGACAGGACAATGAGCAGTTCTTC.

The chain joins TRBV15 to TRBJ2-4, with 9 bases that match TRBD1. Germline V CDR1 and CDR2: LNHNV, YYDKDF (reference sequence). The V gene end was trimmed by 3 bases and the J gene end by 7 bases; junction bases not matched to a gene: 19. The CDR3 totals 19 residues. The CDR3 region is CATSRFTGQGNMRLNIQYF. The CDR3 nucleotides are TGTGCCACCAGCAGGTTTACGGGACAGGGAAATATGAGGTTGAACATTCAGTACTTC.

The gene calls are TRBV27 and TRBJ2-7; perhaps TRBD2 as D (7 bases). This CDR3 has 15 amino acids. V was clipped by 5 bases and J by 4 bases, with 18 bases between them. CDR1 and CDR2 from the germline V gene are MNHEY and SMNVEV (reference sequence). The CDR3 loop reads CASSIRGATRYEQYF. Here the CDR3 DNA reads TGTGCCAGCAGTATACGGGGGGCCACTAGGTACGAGCAGTACTTC.

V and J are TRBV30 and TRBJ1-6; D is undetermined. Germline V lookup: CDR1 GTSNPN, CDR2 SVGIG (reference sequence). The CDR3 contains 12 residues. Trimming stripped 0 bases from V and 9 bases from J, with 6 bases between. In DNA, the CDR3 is TGTGCCTGGAGTGTACGGGGTTCACCCCTCCACTTT. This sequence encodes CAWSVRGSPLHF.

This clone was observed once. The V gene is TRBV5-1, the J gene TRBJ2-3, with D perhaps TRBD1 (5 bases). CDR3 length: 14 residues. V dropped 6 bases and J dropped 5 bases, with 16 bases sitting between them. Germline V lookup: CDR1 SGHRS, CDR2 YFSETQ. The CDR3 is CASTLQGIGDTQYF. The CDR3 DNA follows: TGCGCCAGCACCCTCCAGGGAATCGGAGATACGCAGTATTTT.

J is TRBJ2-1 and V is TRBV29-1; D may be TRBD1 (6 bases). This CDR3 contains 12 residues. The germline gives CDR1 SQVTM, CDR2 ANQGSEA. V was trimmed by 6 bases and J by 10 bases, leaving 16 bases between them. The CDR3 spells CSVEHREREQFF. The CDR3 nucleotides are TGCAGCGTCGAACACAGGGAACGGGAGCAGTTCTTC.